This TCR beta chain originates from a study of post-analysis software for immune sequencing data. Study-wide points: Comparison of patients with controls showed 5 or 6 TRBV segments more frequent in patients, TRBV5-6, TRBV5-1 and TRBV20-1 among them.

The TCR beta cDNA libraries carried unique molecular identifiers. TCRdb processed the PCR reads anew with MiXCR; each CDR3 protein has one entry. Of about 770,000 distinct CDR3 sequences in the sample, about half were seen once. Germline V gene data show CDR1 as SNHLY and CDR2 as FYNNEI. Trimming took 8 bases from V and 3 from J, leaving 11 bases between them. The CDR3 sequence is 14 residues long. Concerning this clonotype itself: Its antigen is undetermined.

The TCR originated in a girl aged 5 to 17 with multiple sclerosis. The sequenced material came from blood. The chain has TRBV2 and TRBJ2-6, with D perhaps TRBD1 (5 bases). In nucleotides, the CDR3 is TGTGCCAGCCTGGGGCTGCGTGGGGCCAACGTCCTGACTTTC. Amino acid sequence: CASLGLRGANVLTF.